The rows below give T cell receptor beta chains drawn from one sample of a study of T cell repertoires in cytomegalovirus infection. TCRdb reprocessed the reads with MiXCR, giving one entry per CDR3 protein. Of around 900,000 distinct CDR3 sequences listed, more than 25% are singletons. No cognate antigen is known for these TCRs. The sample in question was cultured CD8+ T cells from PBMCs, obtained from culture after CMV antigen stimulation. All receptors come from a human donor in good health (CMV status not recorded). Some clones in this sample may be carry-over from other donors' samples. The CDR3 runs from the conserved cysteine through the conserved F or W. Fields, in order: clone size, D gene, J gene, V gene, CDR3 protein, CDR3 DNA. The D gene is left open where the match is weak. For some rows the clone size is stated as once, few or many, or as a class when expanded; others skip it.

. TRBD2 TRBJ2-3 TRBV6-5 CASSYRAGGPNTQYF TGTGCCAGCAGTTATCGAGCGGGGGGGCCTAATACGCAGTATTTT
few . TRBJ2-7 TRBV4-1 CASSQDSLGLYEQYF TGCGCCAGCAGCCAAGACAGTCTTGGGCTCTACGAGCAGTACTTC
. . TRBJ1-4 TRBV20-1 CSARDRGRRGNEKLFF TGCAGTGCTAGAGATCGAGGACGGAGGGGTAATGAAAAACTGTTTTTT
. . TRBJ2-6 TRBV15 CATSRDEAGANVLTF TGTGCCACCAGCAGAGATGAAGCTGGGGCCAACGTCCTGACTTTC
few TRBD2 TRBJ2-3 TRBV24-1 CATSDRRLAGASTDTQYF TGTGCCACCAGTGATCGAAGACTAGCGGGGGCTAGCACAGATACGCAGTATTTT
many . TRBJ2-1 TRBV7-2 CASSSRYPRDEQFF TGTGCCAGCAGTTCTAGGTACCCGCGGGATGAGCAGTTCTTC
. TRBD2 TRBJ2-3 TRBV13 CASSSTSSGGTDTQYF TGTGCCAGCAGCTCTACGAGTAGCGGGGGCACAGATACGCAGTATTTT
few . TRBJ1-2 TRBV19 CASSWSAGHYGYTF TGTGCCAGTAGTTGGAGCGCGGGACACTATGGCTACACCTTC
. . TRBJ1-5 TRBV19 CASSWTPSNQPQHF TGTGCCAGTAGTTGGACACCGAGCAATCAGCCCCAGCATTTT
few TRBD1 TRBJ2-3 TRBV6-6 CASGTGGDTDTQYF TGTGCCAGCGGAACAGGGGGAGACACAGATACGCAGTATTTT
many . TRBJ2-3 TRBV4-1 CASSQDRAPSTDTQYF TGCGCCAGCAGCCAAGATAGGGCACCTAGCACAGATACGCAGTATTTT
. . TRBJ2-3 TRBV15 CATSRGVGRGTDTQYF TGTGCCACCAGCAGAGGCGTCGGTAGGGGCACAGATACGCAGTATTTT
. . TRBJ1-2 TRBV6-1 CASSYADGYSYTF TGTGCCAGCAGTTACGCGGACGGATATAGCTACACCTTC
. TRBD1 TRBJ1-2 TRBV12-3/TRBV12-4 CASRMTQGESYGYTF TGTGCCAGCAGGATGACTCAGGGGGAGAGCTATGGCTACACCTTC
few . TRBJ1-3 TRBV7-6 CASSLWPGTSSSGNTIYF TGTGCCAGCAGCTTATGGCCCGGGACATCGAGCTCTGGAAACACCATATATTTT
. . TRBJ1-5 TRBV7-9 CASSLDGRSNQPQHF TGTGCCAGCAGCTTAGATGGACGTAGCAATCAGCCCCAGCATTTT
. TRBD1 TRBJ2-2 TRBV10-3 CAIRRTGSFSVTGELFF TGTGCCATCAGAAGGACAGGGAGTTTTTCTGTCACCGGGGAGCTGTTTTTT
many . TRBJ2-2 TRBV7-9 CASSSGTGTGELFF TGTGCCAGCAGCTCCGGGACTGGCACCGGGGAGCTGTTTTTT
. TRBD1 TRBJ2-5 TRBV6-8 CASSKGQGVGETQYF TGTGCCAGCAGTAAAGGACAGGGGGTAGGAGAGACCCAGTACTTC